The present T cell receptor beta chain was sequenced within a study of molecular identifiers for immune sequencing clone quantification. Study results and caveats: Over 99% of effector molecules, yet under 1% of naive-cell molecules, were held by clones above 20 RNA copies. Underestimated sizes of highly expanded clones could result from identical TCR molecules that share a barcode.

CDR1 and CDR2 from the germline V gene are SGHTA and FQGNSA. V was shortened by 5 bases and J by 1 base, with 14 bases between the two germline ends. The CDR3 contains 15 residues. Both previously described methods and listed TCR primers were employed to make bulk TCR libraries. MiXCR was run by TCRdb on the PCR reads, yielding one entry per CDR3 protein. This sample has about 510,000 distinct CDR3 sequences, with around 23% found just once. The sample holds a few counts of this clonotype. Its target is unknown. The source material was naive CD8+ T cells from blood, with Jurkat cell RNA spiked in. Noted subset: FACS-sorted CD8+CD4-CCR7+CD45RA+ naive T cells. This clonotype was sampled from a human donor in good health. Some libraries in this study had Jurkat cell RNA spiked in. The gene calls are TRBV7-2 and TRBJ2-5, with unresolved D. For the CDR3, the DNA is TGTGCCAGCAGCCCAGAGTCAGCATCCCAAGAGACCCAGTACTTC. This sequence encodes CASSPESASQETQYF. Full variable domain (remainder filled in from reference TRBV7-2 and TRBJ2-5): GAGVSQSPSNKVTEKGKDVELRCDPISGHTALYWYRQSLGQGLEFLIYFQGNSAPDKSGLPSDRFSAERTGGSVSTLTIQRTQQEDSAVYLCASSPESASQETQYFGPGTRLLVL.